The 9 T cell receptor beta chains presented below share a single source sample, sequenced in a study of vaccination effects on CD4 cells after COVID-19. Viral peptide pool expansion of antigen-specific CD4+ T cells preceded sequencing in the ViraFEST assay. It was after approximately 10 days of culture that CD4+ T cells were isolated. SARS-CoV-2 infection was confirmed by PCR in the person between March and December 2020. This table comes from immunoSEQ multiplex PCR, and its TCRdb copy is limited to in-frame clones, with some not included. The table lists 45,000 to 70,000 clones, more than 75% of them singletons. Their specific antigens are unknown. Sequenced here: CD4+ T cells from PBMCs cultured with HIV peptides, sampled before COVID-19 vaccination. The subset is: HIV-1 Nef peptide pool negative control/reference culture. These receptor sequences come from a human donor who had a prior SARS-CoV-2 infection.

In its sample, this clone was seen once. The gene calls are TRBV5-1 and TRBJ1-2; a possible D gene is TRBD1 (5 bases). The CDR3 totals 15 residues. In germline, CDR1 is SGHRS, CDR2 YFSETQ. Trimming stripped 3 bases from V and 2 bases from J, with 14 bases between. CDR3 loop: CASSYEGNGNYGYTF. In DNA, the CDR3 is TGCGCCAGCAGCTACGAGGGGAATGGGAACTATGGCTACACCTTC.

This chain connects TRBV7-8 to TRBJ2-5, with 8 nucleotides matching TRBD1. The CDR3 covers 14 residues. V lost 5 bases to trimming and J lost 5 bases; unmatched junction nucleotides: 7. Germline CDR1 reads SGHVS; CDR2 reads FQNEAQ. The CDR3 bases are TGTGCCAGCAGCCCAACGGACAGGGCTGAGACCCAGTACTTC. Translated, it gives CASSPTDRAETQYF. The full variable domain, with the rest looked up from reference TRBV7-8 and TRBJ2-5, is GAGVSQSPRYKVAKRGQDVALRCDPISGHVSLFWYQQALGQGPEFLTYFQNEAQLDKSGLPSDRFFAERPEGSVSTLKIQRTQQEDSAVYLCASSPTDRAETQYFGPGTRLLVL.

J is TRBJ2-1 and V is TRBV2; the D is unclear. V was shortened by 6 bases and J by 9 bases, with 9 bases between the two germline ends. CDR3 length: 11 residues. Germline V gene sequence: CDR1 SNHLY, CDR2 FYNNEI. The CDR3: CASRGPPEQFF. The CDR3 DNA reads TGTGCCAGCAGAGGGCCTCCTGAGCAGTTCTTC.

The sample holds one count of this clone. The V gene is TRBV6-2 or TRBV6-3, the J gene TRBJ1-1, with TRBD1 matching over 9 bases. Germline assignment: CDR1 MNHEY and CDR2 SVGEGT. V lost 4 bases to trimming and J lost 2 bases; unmatched junction nucleotides: 11. The CDR3 has 17 residues. CDR3 bases: TGTGCCAGCAGTTCCGGCGGGACAGGGTACGGAAACACTGAAGCTTTCTTT. Its protein is CASSSGGTGYGNTEAFF.

This clone was recorded only once. The chain joins TRBV5-4 to TRBJ2-2; 7 positions match TRBD1. Trimming cost V 6 bases and J 1 base; bases outside gene matches: 3. Germline V gives CDR1 SGHNT, CDR2 YYREEE (reference sequence). The length of the CDR3 is 14 residues. This chain's CDR3 is CASKDRMNTGELFF. CDR3 sequence (DNA): TGTGCCAGCAAGGACAGGATGAACACCGGGGAGCTGTTTTTT.

This clone was recorded a few times. This chain connects TRBV5-1 to TRBJ2-3, with 9 bases lining up with TRBD1. Looked up from germline, CDR1 is SGHRS and CDR2 is YFSETQ. The ends lost 1 base at V and 3 bases at J; junction bases unmatched: 3. The CDR3 contains 15 residues. As DNA, the CDR3 is TGCGCCAGCAGCTTGAGGGACAGGGCGACAGATACGCAGTATTTT. Protein sequence: CASSLRDRATDTQYF. Supplemented by reference TRBV5-1 and TRBJ2-3, the full variable domain reads KAGVTQTPRYLIKTRGQQVTLSCSPISGHRSVSWYQQTPGQGLQFLFEYFSETQRNKGNFPGRFSGRQFSNSRSEMNVSTLELGDSALYLCASSLRDRATDTQYFGPGTRLTVL.

The chain couples TRBV19 to TRBJ2-5, with a possible D match to TRBD1 (5 bases). Germline V gene data show CDR1 as LNHDA and CDR2 as SQIVND (reference sequence). The CDR3 extends over 13 amino acids. V gave up 6 bases and J gave up 0 bases, with 8 bases separating them. This CDR3 is CASRGADQETQYF. The CDR3 nucleotides read TGTGCCAGTAGAGGGGCAGACCAAGAGACCCAGTACTTC.

In this sample, this clone turned up once. This chain connects TRBV11-3 to TRBJ1-1; the D is unclear. Germline CDR1 is SGHNT and CDR2 is YENEEA. The V end was cut by 0 bases, the J end by 6 bases, with 8 bases between. The length of the CDR3 is 13 residues. Written as DNA, the CDR3 is TGTGCCAGCAGCTTAGAATGGGCGGCTGAAGCTTTCTTT. It is translated as CASSLEWAAEAFF.

This clone was observed a handful of times. The V and J genes are TRBV18 and TRBJ2-5; D is tentatively TRBD1 or TRBD2 (5 bases each). Trimming removed 1 base from V and 1 base from J, with 16 bases in between. The CDR3 loop spans 17 amino acids. Germline V lookup: CDR1 KGHSH, CDR2 LQKENI. In DNA form, the CDR3 reads TGTGCCAGCTCACCACAGGGGCCGGGGTTGACCCAAGAGACCCAGTACTTC. Residues: CASSPQGPGLTQETQYF.